This T cell receptor beta chain was recorded in a study of cytomegalovirus exposure and HLA in healthy donors. Study-wide findings and caveats: High sensitivity and specificity were reportedly achieved when the classifier diagnosed cytomegalovirus status.

The donors were in the approximately 130-subject validation cohort; that cohort was separate from the roughly 730-subject first cohort. The CDR3 spans 15 residues. J gave up 5 bases and V 3 bases, and 0 bases lay outside the gene matches. Germline V lookup: CDR1 MRHNA, CDR2 SNTAGT. Sequenced by immunoSEQ multiplex PCR; TCRdb stores in-frame clones only, minus some. The data contain just over 80,000 clones, roughly 96% of them seen just once; the ten biggest clones take up under 1.5%. A note on this clone: No antigen is known for it.

Sequenced input: PBMCs. The TCR comes from a young woman in good health and CMV-seronegative. The chain recombines TRBV6-4 with TRBJ2-1; TRBD2 matches 14 bases. CDR3 sequence: CASSEGLAGDNEQFF. The CDR3, as DNA: TGTGCCAGCAGTGAGGGACTAGCGGGAGACAATGAGCAGTTCTTC.